This record looks at one TCR beta chain sequence and its context. Its antigen is still unknown. A 5'RACE template-switching step, the method used to make TCR cDNA, added a universal primer site and UMIs. MiXCR was run by TCRdb on the 5' RACE reads, yielding one entry per CDR3 protein. In the table there are some 300,000 distinct CDR3 sequences, 7.5% to 9.5% of which are singletons. This record belongs to a study of T cells after yellow fever vaccination. Study-level points and caveats: Contamination by abundant bulk-population clonotypes could be present in FACS-sorted repertoires. The study found a weaker secondary response that peaked faster, day 5 versus 15. Shared CD4/CD8 clonotypes were a small share, likely from convergent recombination.

Germline assignment: CDR1 SGHTA and CDR2 FQGNSA. This CDR3 comprises 14 residues. V was clipped by 4 bases and J by 4 bases, with 14 bases between them. The clonotype comes from a man aged 18 to 30 who received the YFV17D yellow fever vaccine. V and J are TRBV7-2 and TRBJ2-7, with D perhaps given as TRBD1 or TRBD2 (5 bases each). This specimen consisted of CD4+ T cells sorted from PBMCs, obtained 5 days after the yellow fever booster vaccination. The CDR3 protein is CASSSSGLAYEQYF. CDR3 coding DNA: TGTGCCAGCAGCTCCTCAGGGCTAGCATACGAGCAGTACTTC.